This record looks at one T cell receptor (beta chain) sequence and its context. TCR sequencing covered a few patients who responded to pembrolizumab. The sample is drawn from a study of PD-1 blockade in mismatch repair-deficient tumors. Here immunoSEQ multiplex PCR was the method, and the copy in TCRdb shows in-frame clones only, minus some. The table lists under 150,000 clones, 86% of them singletons. This CDR3 is built from 12 residues. Germline CDR1 SGHVS, CDR2 FNYEAQ. V dropped 4 bases and J dropped 5 bases, with 9 bases sitting between them. This clonotype was sampled from an adult with mismatch repair-deficient cancer. The input for sequencing was peripheral blood, taken 44 weeks after starting pembrolizumab. The chain is built from TRBV7-6 and TRBJ2-7, with D tentatively TRBD2 (5 bases). The DNA of the CDR3 is TGTGCCAGCAGCTCCCACGGGAACGAGCAGTACTTC. It encodes CASSSHGNEQYF.